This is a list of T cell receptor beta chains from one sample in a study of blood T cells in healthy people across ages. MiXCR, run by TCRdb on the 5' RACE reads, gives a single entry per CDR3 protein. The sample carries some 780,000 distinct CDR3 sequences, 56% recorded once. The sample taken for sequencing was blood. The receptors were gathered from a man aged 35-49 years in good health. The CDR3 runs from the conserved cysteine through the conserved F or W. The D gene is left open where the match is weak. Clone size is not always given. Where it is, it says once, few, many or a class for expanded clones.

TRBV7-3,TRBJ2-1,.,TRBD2,TGTGCCAGCAGCCCGAGAGCGGGAGACTACAATGAGCAGTTCTTC,CASSPRAGDYNEQFF
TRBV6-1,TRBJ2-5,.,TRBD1,TGTGCCAGCAGTGAGGTTTACCCAGGGACAGCCTACAATGAGCAGTACTTC,CASSEVYPGTAYNEQYF
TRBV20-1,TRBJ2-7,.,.,TGCAGTGCTAGTTCCGGGATCGATGAGCAGTACTTC,CSASSGIDEQYF
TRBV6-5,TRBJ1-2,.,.,TGTGCCAGCAGTTACTCGCAGGGCCTATATGGCTACACCTTC,CASSYSQGLYGYTF
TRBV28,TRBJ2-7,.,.,TGTGCCAGCAGTTTCGGCAGAGGGGCCTACGAGCAGTACTTC,CASSFGRGAYEQYF
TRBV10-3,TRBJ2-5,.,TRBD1,TGTGCCATCAGGACAGGGGCGGGGTACCAAGAGACCCAGTACTTC,CAIRTGAGYQETQYF
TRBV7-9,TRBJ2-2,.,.,TGTGCCAGCAGCTCTGGAAATAGGGGCACCGGGGAGCTGTTTTTT,CASSSGNRGTGELFF
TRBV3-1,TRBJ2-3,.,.,TGTGCCAGCAGCCAAGTAATCACAGATACGCAGTATTTT,CASSQVITDTQYF
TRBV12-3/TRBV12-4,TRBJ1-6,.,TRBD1,TGTGCCAGCAGCTCACTTCCGGGACAGGGGTTTTCACCCCTCCACTTT,CASSSLPGQGFSPLHF
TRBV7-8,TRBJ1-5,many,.,TGTGCCAGCAGTTATCAGTCAAATCAGCCCCAGCATTTT,CASSYQSNQPQHF
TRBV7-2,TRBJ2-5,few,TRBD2,TGTGCCAGCAGCTTGACGGGGGCTAGCGGGAGTCAGACCCAGTACTTC,CASSLTGASGSQTQYF
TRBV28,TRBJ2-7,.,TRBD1,TGTGCCAGCAGTTCCCCCGGGACAGGGAGAAACGAGCAGTACTTC,CASSSPGTGRNEQYF
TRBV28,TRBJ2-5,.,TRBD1,TGTGCCAGCAGGAATTCCCGAGACAGGGATGGAGAGCAGTACTTC,CASRNSRDRDGEQYF
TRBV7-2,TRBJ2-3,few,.,TGTGCCAGCAGCCCCCAGGGATTTAGCACAGATACGCAGTATTTT,CASSPQGFSTDTQYF
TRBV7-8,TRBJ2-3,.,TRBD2,TGTGCCAGCAGCTTAGACGGCGGGAGAGGCTTCGGGGCAGATACGCAGTATTTT,CASSLDGGRGFGADTQYF
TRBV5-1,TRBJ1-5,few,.,TGCGCCAGCTCCCTTACTTCAGGGGATAATCAGCCCCAGCATTTT,CASSLTSGDNQPQHF
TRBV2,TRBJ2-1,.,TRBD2,TGTGCCAGCAGTGAACTGGCGGGAGGGCCTATCCATGAGCAGTTCTTC,CASSELAGGPIHEQFF
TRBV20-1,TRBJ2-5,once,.,TGCAGTGCTAGAGATCTCGACCGGACACCCCGAAAAGAGACCCAGTACTTC,CSARDLDRTPRKETQYF
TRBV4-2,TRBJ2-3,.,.,TGTGCCAGCAGCCAAGTATCCCCCGGGCTAGCCGGGGATACGCAGTATTTT,CASSQVSPGLAGDTQYF
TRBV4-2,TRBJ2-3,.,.,TGTGCCAGCAGCCAAGGAGGCCAGCGGAAGGACACAGCTACGCAGTATTTT,CASSQGGQRKDTATQYF
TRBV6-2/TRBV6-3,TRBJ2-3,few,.,TGTGCCAGCAGGGACCGGGAGAATAGGTATTTT,CASRDRENRYF
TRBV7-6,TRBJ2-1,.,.,TGTGCCAGCAGCGTCCTCCGCAATGAGCAGTTCTTC,CASSVLRNEQFF
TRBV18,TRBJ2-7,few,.,TGTGCCAGCTCACCACAGGGGGTCGGCGAGCAGTACTTC,CASSPQGVGEQYF
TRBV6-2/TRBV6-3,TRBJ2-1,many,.,TGTGCCAGCAGTGACGAGGAGCAGCACGTGCAGTTCTTC,CASSDEEQHVQFF
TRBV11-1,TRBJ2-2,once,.,TGTGCCAGCAGCTTCGTTCAGAAGAACACCGGGGAGCTGTTTTTT,CASSFVQKNTGELFF
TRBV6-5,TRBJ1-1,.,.,TGTGCCAGCAGCCCTCGGGGCCCCCAAGCTTTCTTT,CASSPRGPQAFF
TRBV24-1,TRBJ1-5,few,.,TGTGCCACCAGTGATGGGAGAGCCGCGAGCAATCAGCCCCAGCATTTT,CATSDGRAASNQPQHF
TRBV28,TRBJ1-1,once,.,TGTGCCAGCAGTCCCCCAGGACGTGGAGCTTTCTTT,CASSPPGRGAFF